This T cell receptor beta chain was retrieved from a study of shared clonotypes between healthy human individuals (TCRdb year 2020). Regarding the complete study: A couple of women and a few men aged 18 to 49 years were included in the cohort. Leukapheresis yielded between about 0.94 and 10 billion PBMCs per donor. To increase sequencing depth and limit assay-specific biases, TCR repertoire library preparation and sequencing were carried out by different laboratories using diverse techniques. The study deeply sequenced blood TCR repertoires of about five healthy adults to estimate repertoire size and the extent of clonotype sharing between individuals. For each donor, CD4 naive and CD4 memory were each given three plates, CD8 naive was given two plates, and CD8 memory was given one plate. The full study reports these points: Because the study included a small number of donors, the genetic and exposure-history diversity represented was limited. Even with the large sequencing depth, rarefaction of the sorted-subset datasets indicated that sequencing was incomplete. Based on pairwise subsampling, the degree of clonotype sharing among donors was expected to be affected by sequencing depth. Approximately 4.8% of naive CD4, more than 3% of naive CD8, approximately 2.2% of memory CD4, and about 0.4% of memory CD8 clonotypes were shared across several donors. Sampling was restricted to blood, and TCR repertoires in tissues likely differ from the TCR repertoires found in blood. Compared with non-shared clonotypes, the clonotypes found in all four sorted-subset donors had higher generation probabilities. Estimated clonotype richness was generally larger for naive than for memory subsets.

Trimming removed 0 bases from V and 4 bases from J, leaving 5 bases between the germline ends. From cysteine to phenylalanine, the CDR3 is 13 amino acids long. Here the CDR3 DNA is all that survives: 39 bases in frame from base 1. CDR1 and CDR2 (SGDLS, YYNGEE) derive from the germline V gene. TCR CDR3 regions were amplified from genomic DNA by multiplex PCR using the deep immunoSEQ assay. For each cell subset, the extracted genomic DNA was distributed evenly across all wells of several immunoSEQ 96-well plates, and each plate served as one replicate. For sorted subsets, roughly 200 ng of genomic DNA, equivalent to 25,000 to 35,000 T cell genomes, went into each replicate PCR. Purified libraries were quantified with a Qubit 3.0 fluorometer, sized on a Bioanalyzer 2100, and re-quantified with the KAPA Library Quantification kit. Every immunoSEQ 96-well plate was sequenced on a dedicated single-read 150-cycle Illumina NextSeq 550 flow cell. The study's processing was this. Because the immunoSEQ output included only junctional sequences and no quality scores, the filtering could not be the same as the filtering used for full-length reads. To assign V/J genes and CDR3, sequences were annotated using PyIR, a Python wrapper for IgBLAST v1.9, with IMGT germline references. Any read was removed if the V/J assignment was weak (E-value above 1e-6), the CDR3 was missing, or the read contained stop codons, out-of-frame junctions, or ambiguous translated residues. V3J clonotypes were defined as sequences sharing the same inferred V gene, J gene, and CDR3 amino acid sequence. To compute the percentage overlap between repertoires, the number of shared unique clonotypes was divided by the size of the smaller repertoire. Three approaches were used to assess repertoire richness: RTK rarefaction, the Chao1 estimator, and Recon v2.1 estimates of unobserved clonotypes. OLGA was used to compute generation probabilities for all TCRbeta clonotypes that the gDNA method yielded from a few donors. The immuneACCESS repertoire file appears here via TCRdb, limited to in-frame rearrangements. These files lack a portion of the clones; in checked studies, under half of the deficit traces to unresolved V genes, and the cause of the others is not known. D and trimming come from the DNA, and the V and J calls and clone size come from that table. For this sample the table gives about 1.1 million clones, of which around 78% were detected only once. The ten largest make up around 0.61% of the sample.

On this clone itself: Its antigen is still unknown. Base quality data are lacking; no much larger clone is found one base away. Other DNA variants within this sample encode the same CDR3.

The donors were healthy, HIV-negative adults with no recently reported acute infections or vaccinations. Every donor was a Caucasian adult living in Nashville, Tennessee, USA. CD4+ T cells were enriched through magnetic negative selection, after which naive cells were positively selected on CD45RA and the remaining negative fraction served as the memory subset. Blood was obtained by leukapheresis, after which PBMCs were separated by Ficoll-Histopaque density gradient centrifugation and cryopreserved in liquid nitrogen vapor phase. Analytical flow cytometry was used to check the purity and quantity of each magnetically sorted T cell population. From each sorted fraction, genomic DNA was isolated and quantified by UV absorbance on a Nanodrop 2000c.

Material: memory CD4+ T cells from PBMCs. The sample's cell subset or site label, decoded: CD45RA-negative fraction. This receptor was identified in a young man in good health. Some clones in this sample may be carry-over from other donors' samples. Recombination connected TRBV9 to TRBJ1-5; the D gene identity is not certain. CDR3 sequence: CASSVDPNQPQHF. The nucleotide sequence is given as TGTGCCAGCAGCGTAGACCCTAATCAGCCCCAGCATTTT.